Below are 11 T cell receptor beta chains sequenced from a single sample in a study of cytomegalovirus exposure and HLA in healthy donors (dated by TCRdb to the late 2010s). Library method: the immunoSEQ multiplex PCR assay. For the multiplex PCR, a mixture combining 60 forward primers for TCR Vbeta segments and 13 reverse primers for TCR Jbeta segments was used. Drawn from immuneACCESS, this table holds only the in-frame rearrangements with V and J called that TCRdb kept. Clones are partly lost; checked studies trace under half to an unresolved V gene and leave the rest unexplained. This sample comprises 130,000 or so clones, approximately 8.9% of them detected only once. Roughly 6.4% of the sample is held by the ten biggest clonotypes. The sample consisted of PBMCs. All receptors derive from a woman aged 40 to 55 in good health and CMV-seropositive.

This clone occurred a few times. The chain has TRBV7-2 and TRBJ2-5; no firm D call. CDR1 is SGHTA and CDR2 is FQGNSA in the germline V gene. This CDR3 contains 11 residues. V lost 3 bases and J lost 5, with 4 bases in between. The CDR3 here is CASSFRETQYF. The CDR3 bases are TGTGCCAGCAGCTTTCGTGAGACCCAGTACTTC.

The chain has TRBV25-1 and TRBJ2-3; 7 bases match TRBD1. Germline loops: CDR1 MGHDK, CDR2 SYGVNS. The CDR3 length is 14 residues. With V trimmed by 8 bases and J by 1 base, 6 bases remained unmatched. In nucleotides, the CDR3 is TGTGCCAGCGGCCAGCAGGGGGGCACAGATACGCAGTATTTT. This codes for CASGQQGGTDTQYF.

This chain joins TRBV14 and TRBJ2-2, with TRBD2 identical over 9 bases. The CDR3 covers 15 residues. The J segment lost 8 bases and the V segment lost 6 bases, leaving 10 bases of the junction unmatched. CDR1 is SGHDN and CDR2 is FVKESK in the germline V gene. Here the CDR3 DNA reads TGTGCCAGCAGTCCCCGAGCGGGGGGAAGGGGGGAGCTGTTTTTT. The encoded protein is CASSPRAGGRGELFF.

This clone was seen only a few times. This chain links TRBV29-1 with TRBJ1-1; tentative D call: TRBD1 (6 bases). The CDR3 contains 12 residues. Germline V gene data show CDR1 as SQVTM and CDR2 as ANQGSEA. Trimming cost V 7 bases and J 7 bases, with 16 bases left between them. The CDR3 loop reads CSATQGYDEAFF. DNA for the CDR3: TGCAGCGCAACACAGGGATACGATGAAGCTTTCTTT.

This clone was counted a few times. CDR3 sequence (DNA): TGTGCCAGCAGCCAACACACAGGGGAGTGGGAGCAGTACTTC. This codes for CASSQHTGEWEQYF. The rearrangement uses TRBV14 and TRBJ2-7, with 7 nucleotides matching TRBD1. After removal of 2 bases from V and 7 bases from J, the junction contained 8 bases not matched to a gene. The CDR3 sequence is 14 residues long. CDR1 SGHDN and CDR2 FVKESK come from the germline V gene.

This clone was counted only a few times. J is TRBJ1-1 and V is TRBV6-5; D might be TRBD1 (5 bases). The CDR3 sequence is 13 residues long. V shed 6 bases and J shed 6 bases, with 14 bases lying between them. Germline lookup yields CDR1 MNHEY and CDR2 SVGAGI. CDR3 sequence reads: CASSPPGLPEAFF. CDR3 bases: TGTGCCAGCAGCCCACCGGGACTACCTGAAGCTTTCTTT.

The chain uses TRBV6-1 and TRBJ1-4, with 7 bases that match TRBD1. V trimming: 4 bases; J trimming: 7 bases; junction bases outside the gene matches: 9. Germline V CDR1 and CDR2: MNHNS, SASEGT. The CDR3 extends over 15 amino acids. CDR3 nucleotides: TGTGCCAGCAGTGCAACAGGGGCTGTAGCTGAAAAACTGTTTTTT. Its translation: CASSATGAVAEKLFF.

This clone was detected a few times. V gene TRBV6-1 combines with J gene TRBJ1-4; D uncertain. Germline V gives CDR1 MNHNS, CDR2 SASEGT. The germline V and J ends were trimmed by 3 bases and 2 bases, with 10 bases remaining between them. The CDR3 loop spans 15 amino acids. The CDR3 region has the DNA TGTGCCAGCAGTGAGAAGAGGGAGACTAATGAAAAACTGTTTTTT. Translation gives CASSEKRETNEKLFF.

This clone was seen more than once but under ten times. V gene TRBV4-1 combines with J gene TRBJ2-7; TRBD1 agrees at 7 bases. Trimming took 1 base from V and 3 from J; bases not matched to a gene: 3. The CDR3 sequence is 14 residues long. Germline CDR1 is MGHRA and CDR2 is YSYEKL. The CDR3 region has the DNA TGCGCCAGCAGCCAAGCTGACAGGGACTACGAGCAGTACTTC. Translation gives CASSQADRDYEQYF.

The rearrangement joins TRBV19 to TRBJ1-5; a weak D match, TRBD1 (5 bases). The V and J ends lost 0 bases and 6 bases respectively, with 9 bases between them. This CDR3 has 14 residues. Germline V gene sequence: CDR1 LNHDA, CDR2 SQIVND (reference sequence). The CDR3 here is CASSIDRVPQPQHF. The CDR3 DNA sequence: TGTGCCAGTAGTATAGACAGGGTCCCTCAGCCCCAGCATTTT.

The chain employs TRBV9 and TRBJ2-3; tentative D call: TRBD1 (6 bases). CDR3 size: 13 residues. In germline, CDR1 is SGDLS, CDR2 YYNGEE. V lost 4 bases, J lost 4 bases, and 10 bases lay in between. The CDR3 nucleotides are TGTGCCAGCAGCTCCAGGGGACCAGATACGCAGTATTTT. Translation gives CASSSRGPDTQYF.